Detailed here is one T cell receptor (beta chain). The data originate from a study of blood T cell repertoires in COVID-19. Study context: Specimens from acute and convalescent COVID-19 originated in the United States, Italy and Spain. In each case, the material was cDNA or gDNA derived from T cells, B-cell-depleted T cells, or PBMCs.

Patients in Seattle were enrolled during active infection, then followed longitudinally. The CDR3 has 14 amino acids. Germline assignment: CDR1 MGHRA and CDR2 YSYEKL. V was clipped by 1 base and J by 2 bases, with 7 bases between them. In the original processing: It was from reference gene primer amplification that nucleated cell counts were estimated. Clones were sequenced by immunoSEQ multiplex PCR, and TCRdb holds only the in-frame ones, with some missing. V and J calls plus clone size are reproduced from that table; the DNA served to infer D and trimming. The sample includes about 200,000 clones, 88% of them seen just once.

This chain joins TRBV4-1 and TRBJ2-3; D perhaps matches TRBD1 (5 bases). Sequencing was carried out using peripheral blood. The clonotype originates from a middle-aged man with COVID-19, enrolled during active disease. DNA of the CDR3: TGCGCCAGCAGCCAAGTGGACAACACAGATACGCAGTATTTT. It codes for CASSQVDNTDTQYF.